A selection of T cell receptor beta chains follows, all from one sample in a study of T cells in Graves' hyperthyroidism and ophthalmopathy. TCRdb reprocessed the multiplex PCR reads with MiXCR, giving one entry per CDR3 protein. The sample includes 350,000 or so distinct CDR3 sequences, approximately 18% seen only once; the top ten take about a third. Sequencing was performed on blood. These receptors all come from a woman younger than 45 with Graves' hyperthyroidism that later progressed to Graves' ophthalmopathy. Both conserved end residues are part of each CDR3. The D gene is left open where the match is weak. Clone size is shown for a subset of rows, as once, few, many or a class of expanded clone.

>TRBV9|TRBD2|TRBJ2-7|.
TGTGCCAGCAGCGTAGGCGGGATAGCGGGAGGTGGCGAGCAGTACTTC
CASSVGGIAGGGEQYF
>TRBV7-9|TRBD1|TRBJ2-7|many
TGTGCCAGCAGCACCAAATTCGGGACAGAGACCTACGAGCAGTACTTC
CASSTKFGTETYEQYF
>TRBV6-1|TRBD1|TRBJ1-3|many
TGTGCCAGCAGTCGTCTGGGACAGGGAGGAAACACCATATATTTT
CASSRLGQGGNTIYF
>TRBV24-1|.|TRBJ2-3|many
TGTGCCACCAGTGATCGCCGGGACAGCACAGATACGCAGTATTTT
CATSDRRDSTDTQYF
>TRBV28|.|TRBJ1-2|many
TGTGCCAGCAGTCTCTCTCCCCCGGGTGACTATGGCTACACCTTC
CASSLSPPGDYGYTF
>TRBV6-2/TRBV6-3|.|TRBJ2-4|.
TGTACCAGCAGTCCGGGGGTTAGTGTCAAAAACATTCAGTACTTC
CTSSPGVSVKNIQYF
>TRBV5-1|.|TRBJ2-1|many
TGCGCCAGCAGCTTCGGGATGAGCTCCTACAATGAGCAGTTCTTC
CASSFGMSSYNEQFF
>TRBV7-6|.|TRBJ1-5|many
TGTGCCAGCAGCTTAGGGGAGCGGCAGCCCCAGCATTTT
CASSLGERQPQHF
>TRBV6-5|TRBD1|TRBJ1-6|many
TGTGCCAGCAGTTACCGTCCGGGACAGGGGAATTCACCCCTCCACTTT
CASSYRPGQGNSPLHF
>TRBV27|TRBD2|TRBJ2-5|.
TGTGCCAGCAGTTCCTGGACTAGCGGGAGACCAGAGACCCAGTACTTC
CASSSWTSGRPETQYF
>TRBV3-1|TRBD1|TRBJ2-1|.
TGTGCCAGCAGCTCGACAGGGGTCTACAATGAGCAGTTCTTC
CASSSTGVYNEQFF
>TRBV30|TRBD1|TRBJ2-7|many
TGTGCCTGGAGTTCCCAGGGGGTGGTGTACGAGCAGTACTTC
CAWSSQGVVYEQYF
>TRBV6-1|TRBD1|TRBJ1-2|.
TGTGCCAGCAGTCTTACTAAAGCCCGGGACAGGGGTTATGGCTACACCTTC
CASSLTKARDRGYGYTF
>TRBV6-1|.|TRBJ1-1|many
TGTGCCAGCAGTCCTACGCAGGGCGGATGGGCTGAAGCTTTCTTT
CASSPTQGGWAEAFF
>TRBV10-3|.|TRBJ1-1|many
TGTGCCATCAGTGAGTTAAATGAAGCTTTCTTT
CAISELNEAFF
>TRBV29-1|TRBD2|TRBJ2-1|many
TGCAGCGTTGAATTAGCGGGAGGTTTCAATGAGCAGTTCTTC
CSVELAGGFNEQFF
>TRBV10-3|.|TRBJ1-5|many
TGTGCCATCCTATGGACCGGGTCTCAAGCTCCGCCCCAGCATTTT
CAILWTGSQAPPQHF
>TRBV2|.|TRBJ1-4|many
TGTGCCAGCAGCTTCGACACAGGAGATGCAACTAATGAAAAACTGTTTTTT
CASSFDTGDATNEKLFF